A single sample gave rise to the 7 T cell receptor beta chains below, sequenced in a study of shared clonotypes between healthy human individuals. The assay was immunoSEQ multiplex PCR, and TCRdb's table has in-frame clones only and misses some. The sample contains a few hundred thousand clones, over 60% of which appear only once. Sequencing was carried out using memory CD4+ T cells sorted from blood. The subset is: CD45RA-negative fraction. The receptor source for this set is a man aged 25 to 40 in good health.

The V gene is TRBV6-5, the J gene TRBJ1-2, with 9 bases that match TRBD1. Germline V lookup: CDR1 MNHEY, CDR2 SVGAGI. V shed 10 bases and J 4 bases; nucleotides not matched to a gene: 7. The CDR3 totals 13 residues. The DNA for the CDR3 is TGTGCCATCTACAGGGGGCGGCTCTATGGCTACACCTTC. As protein: CAIYRGRLYGYTF.

The chain uses TRBV7-8 and TRBJ2-1; 13 bases map to TRBD2. The V gene's germline CDR1 is SGHVS and CDR2 FQNEAQ. V gave up 6 bases and J gave up 5 bases; unmatched junction bases: 10. This CDR3 comprises 17 residues. The CDR3 nucleotides read TGTGCCAGCAGAATGCTCACCGGGACTAGCGGGGACAATGAGCAGTTCTTC. Protein sequence: CASRMLTGTSGDNEQFF.

V gene TRBV4-1 combines with J gene TRBJ1-5; no reliable D call. The germline V gene encodes CDR1 MGHRA and CDR2 YSYEKL. With 1 base removed from V and 2 bases from J, the gap between germline ends came to 9 bases. The CDR3 runs to 15 residues. The CDR3 DNA follows: TGCGCCAGCAGCCAAGGGTTGGGTGGCAATCAGCCCCAGCATTTT. Protein: CASSQGLGGNQPQHF.

The V call is TRBV9, the J call TRBJ2-1, with TRBD2 identical over 15 bases. The germline CDR1 and CDR2 sequences are SGDLS and YYNGEE. This CDR3 contains 18 residues. J gave up 8 bases and V 4 bases, and 13 bases lay outside the gene matches. The CDR3 coding sequence is TGTGCCAGCAGCTCCGCGTTCGGGACTAGCGGGAGGATGTATGAGCAGTTCTTC. Translation gives CASSSAFGTSGRMYEQFF.

J is TRBJ2-7 and V is TRBV5-1, with a weak D call TRBD2 (6 bases). The CDR3 loop spans 17 amino acids. Germline V CDR1 and CDR2: SGHRS, YFSETQ. V lost 4 bases and J lost 4, with 24 bases in between. CDR3 in DNA: TGCGCCAGCAGCGTATCTATCGGGGGTACCCGTTCGTACGAGCAGTACTTC. This sequence encodes CASSVSIGGTRSYEQYF. The whole variable domain, remainder taken from reference TRBV5-1 and TRBJ2-7, is KAGVTQTPRYLIKTRGQQVTLSCSPISGHRSVSWYQQTPGQGLQFLFEYFSETQRNKGNFPGRFSGRQFSNSRSEMNVSTLELGDSALYLCASSVSIGGTRSYEQYFGPGTRLTVT.

The J gene is TRBJ2-7, the V gene TRBV7-9; D gene uncertain. The germline V gene has CDR1 SEHNR and CDR2 FQNEAQ (reference sequence). Trimming cost V 5 bases and J 7 bases, with 12 bases left between them. The CDR3 totals 12 residues. The CDR3 sequence: CASSVSLGEQYF. The CDR3 bases are TGTGCCAGCAGCGTTAGTCTCGGGGAGCAGTACTTC.

This chain connects TRBV4-1 to TRBJ2-7, with 9 nucleotides matching TRBD1. The germline V gene encodes CDR1 MGHRA and CDR2 YSYEKL. This CDR3 is built from 16 residues. The J segment lost 2 bases and the V segment lost 1 base, leaving 6 bases of the junction unmatched. The CDR3 here is CASSQAVRTGAYEQYF. The CDR3 DNA follows: TGCGCCAGCAGCCAAGCTGTCCGGACAGGGGCCTACGAGCAGTACTTC.